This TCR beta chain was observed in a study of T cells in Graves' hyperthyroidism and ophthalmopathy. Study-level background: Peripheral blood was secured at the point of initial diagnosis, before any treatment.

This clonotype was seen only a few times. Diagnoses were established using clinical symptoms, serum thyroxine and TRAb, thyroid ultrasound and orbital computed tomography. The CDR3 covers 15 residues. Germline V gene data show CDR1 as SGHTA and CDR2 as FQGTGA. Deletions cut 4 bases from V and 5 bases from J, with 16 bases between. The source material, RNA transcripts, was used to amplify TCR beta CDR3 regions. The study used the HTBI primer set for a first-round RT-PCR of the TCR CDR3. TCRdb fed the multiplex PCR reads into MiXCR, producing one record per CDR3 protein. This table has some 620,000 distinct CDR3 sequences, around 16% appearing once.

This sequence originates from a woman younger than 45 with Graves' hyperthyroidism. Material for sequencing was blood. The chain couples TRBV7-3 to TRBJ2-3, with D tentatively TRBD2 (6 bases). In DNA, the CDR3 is TGTGCCAGCAGCTCAATAGCGGCTGTGGGAGATACGCAGTATTTT. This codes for CASSSIAAVGDTQYF.